The T cell receptor (beta chain) described here comes from a study of beta chain features in type 1 diabetes. CD4+ naive, central memory, regulatory and stem cell-like memory subsets were isolated by sorting on CD45RO/CCR7/CD25/CD127/CD95/CD27. Purities in excess of 95% were seen in all sorted populations. Regarding the study as a whole: More deletions and fewer insertions at VDJ junctions were seen in type 1 diabetes patients.

Germline CDR1 SGHTA, CDR2 FQGTGA. The CDR3 spans 13 residues. Trimming stripped 0 bases from V and 5 bases from J, with 5 bases between. The investigators reverse transcribed all of the isolated RNA, so they sequenced expressed TCRB transcripts. Deep immunoSEQ sequencing covered naive, central memory and regulatory T cell samples. This table comes from immunoSEQ multiplex PCR, and its TCRdb copy is limited to in-frame clones, with some not included. The repertoire holds around 160,000 clones, nearly 50% seen once, with under 0.45% in the top ten. This clone has a handful of counts. The antigen remains undetermined.

The chain uses TRBV7-3 and TRBJ1-5, with no clear D. The sequencing sample was made of Tregs from blood. The sequence derives from a man younger than 35 in good health. CDR3 sequence (DNA): TGTGCCAGCAGCTTAACAGCGGATCAGCCCCAGCATTTT. Residues: CASSLTADQPQHF.